This TCR beta chain was observed in a study of cytomegalovirus exposure and HLA in healthy donors. This clone was picked up a small number of times. Its target is unknown. Study-wide results and limits: Sequencing probably produced one cluster of sequence variants that were highly shared. Earlier findings revealed that most TCR beta V segments proved productive either about 87% or about 30% of the time.

The PCR made use of 60 Vbeta and 13 Jbeta primers. Sequencing was performed with immunoSEQ multiplex PCR; in TCRdb, only in-frame clones are kept and a portion is missing. The table records some 190,000 clones, about four fifths of them present only once. This CDR3 region has 15 residues. Trimming shortened V by 3 bases and J by 0 bases, and 10 bases separated the two germline ends. The V gene's germline CDR1 is MNHNS and CDR2 SASEGT. This clonotype was sampled from a man in his forties in good health and CMV-seropositive. V is TRBV6-1 and J is TRBJ2-3, with D possibly TRBD1 on 5 matching bases. Specimen: PBMCs. CDR3 DNA: TGTGCCAGCAGTGACCCGCCAGGGAGCACAGATACGCAGTATTTT. This encodes CASSDPPGSTDTQYF.